The 4 T cell receptor beta chains given below trace back to one sample, sequenced in a study of metastatic and nonmetastatic thyroid tumors. Before thyroid surgery, none of the patients had received any treatment. TCRdb re-analyzed the PCR reads through MiXCR. The sample lists 15,000 to 20,000 clones, approximately 20% occurring once. Sequenced: adjacent normal tissue. The receptors shown here come from a female donor with papillary thyroid cancer or a benign thyroid nodule (not recorded which). Some clones in this sample may be carry-over from other donors' samples.

This clone was observed many times. This chain joins TRBV6-5 and TRBJ2-7, with 12 nucleotides matching TRBD2. Per the germline V gene, CDR1 is MNHEY and CDR2 is SVGAGI. This CDR3 has 14 amino acids. J lost 2 bases, V lost 7 bases, and 3 bases had no gene match. As DNA, the CDR3 is TGTGCCAGCACCGCTAGCGGGAGGGCCTACGAGCAGTACTTC. Translation gives CASTASGRAYEQYF.

This clone has just a few counts. CDR3 DNA: TGTGCCAGCAGTTACACAGCTACAGGGGCCGCCCCGGAGGGCTACACCTTC. This sequence encodes CASSYTATGAAPEGYTF. The rearrangement links TRBV6-2 or TRBV6-3 to TRBJ1-2, with 7 nucleotides matching TRBD1. The CDR3 runs to 17 residues. J was trimmed by 8 bases and V by 2 bases; bases with no gene match: 17. Germline V gives CDR1 MNHEY, CDR2 SVGEGT.

This clone was counted only a few times. The V call is TRBV11-2, the J call TRBJ2-2, with D tentatively TRBD1 or TRBD2 (5 bases each). Trimming pared 2 bases from V and 3 bases from J, leaving 7 bases between. The CDR3 consists of 14 residues. The germline CDR1 and CDR2 sequences are SGHAT and FQNNGV. CDR3 sequence (DNA): TGTGCCAGCAGCTTAAGAGGGGACACCGGGGAGCTGTTTTTT. Translated, it gives CASSLRGDTGELFF.

V and J are TRBV6-5 and TRBJ1-1; a possible D gene is TRBD1 (5 bases). The CDR3 consists of 15 residues. CDR1 is MNHEY, CDR2 SVGAGI, per germline. Trimming pared 2 bases from V and 4 bases from J, leaving 14 bases between. The CDR3 DNA follows: TGTGCCAGCAGTTACCCTGGATCGGGGGGCACTGAAGCTTTCTTT. Protein: CASSYPGSGGTEAFF.